Listed below are T cell receptor beta chains from one sample, sequenced in a study of blood T cell repertoires in COVID-19. The repertoire was sequenced with immunoSEQ multiplex PCR; TCRdb's copy has only in-frame clones and lacks some. The sample includes 120,000 or so clones, around 87% of them seen just once. Sample: peripheral blood. These receptors came from a human donor in a cohort sampled during active COVID-19. Each CDR3 is given with its conserved first and last residue. The D gene is left open where the match is weak. The size of a clone is reported for some rows only, either as once, few or many, or as a class for expanded clones.

d_call,clone_size,v_call,j_call,cdr3_nt,cdr3_aa
.,.,TRBV11-3,TRBJ1-1,TGTGCCAGCAGTCGAGGTCCGGTAAACACTGAAGCTTTCTTT,CASSRGPVNTEAFF
TRBD1,.,TRBV15,TRBJ1-1,TGTGCCACCAGCACCGGGACAGCGTATGAAGCTTTCTTT,CATSTGTAYEAFF
TRBD2,.,TRBV30,TRBJ2-7,TGTGCCTGGAGTGTACGGCGGGGGGGCGAGCAGTACTTC,CAWSVRRGGEQYF
.,.,TRBV7-8,TRBJ2-7,TGTGCCAGCAGCAAGACGGGGGACAGAAGCCCCTACGAGCAGTACTTC,CASSKTGDRSPYEQYF
.,.,TRBV6-5,TRBJ2-5,TGTGCCAGCAGTTCTCAGGGGGAGACCCAGTACTTC,CASSSQGETQYF
.,.,TRBV7-9,TRBJ2-7,TGTGCCAGCAGCTTAAGGCGGGACAGCTACGAGCAGTACTTC,CASSLRRDSYEQYF
.,.,TRBV7-3,TRBJ2-7,TGTGCCAGCAGCTTAAGGGCAACCGAGAGCTCCTACGAGCAGTACTTC,CASSLRATESSYEQYF
.,few,TRBV9,TRBJ1-3,TGTGCCAGCAGCGGCCTACGAGGGGGAACTGGAAACACCATATATTTT,CASSGLRGGTGNTIYF
TRBD2,.,TRBV18,TRBJ2-3,TGTGCCAGCTCACAGCTAGCGGGGGACACAGATACGCAGTATTTT,CASSQLAGDTDTQYF
TRBD1,.,TRBV25-1,TRBJ2-7,TGTGCCAGCAGAATTAAGGGGACAGGGCCCCTGGAGCAGTACTTC,CASRIKGTGPLEQYF
.,.,TRBV19,TRBJ2-7,TGTGCCAGTAGTTCCTCTAGCGTCGGGCTATACGAGCAGTACTTC,CASSSSSVGLYEQYF
.,.,TRBV7-3,TRBJ1-2,TGTGCCAGCAGCTCGGGACACATCATACGCTCTAACTATGGCTACACCTTC,CASSSGHIIRSNYGYTF
TRBD1,.,TRBV6-5,TRBJ1-2,TGTGCCAGTAGGACAGGGGGCGTCTATGGCTACACCTTC,CASRTGGVYGYTF
.,.,TRBV5-6,TRBJ1-2,TGTGCCAGCAGTTCAACTAGCAGGAAGGGTGGCTACACCTTC,CASSSTSRKGGYTF
TRBD1,.,TRBV7-9,TRBJ1-1,TGTGCCAGCAGCTCTACGGGACAGGGGTTTTTGGACACTGAAGCTTTCTTT,CASSSTGQGFLDTEAFF
.,.,TRBV5-1,TRBJ1-5,TGCGCCAGCAGCATGGACGGTCGGGATCAGCCCCAGCATTTT,CASSMDGRDQPQHF
.,.,TRBV6-6,TRBJ1-1,TGTGCCAGCAGTTACTCCGGACAGACTGAAGCTTTCTTT,CASSYSGQTEAFF
TRBD2,.,TRBV7-7,TRBJ2-1,TGTGCCAGCAGCCGAGGGACTAGCGGGATGAGCAATGAGCAGTTCTTC,CASSRGTSGMSNEQFF
TRBD1,.,TRBV6-5,TRBJ2-7,TGTGCCAGCACCGGGACAGGGGGACGCTACGAGCAGTACTTC,CASTGTGGRYEQYF
TRBD1,.,TRBV10-1,TRBJ2-5,TGCGCCAGCAGTCCGCGACAGGGGACTTCGCAAGAGACCCAGTACTTC,CASSPRQGTSQETQYF
TRBD1,.,TRBV9,TRBJ2-2,TGTGCCAGCAGCGTAGACGGACAGGAGACCGGGGAGCTGTTTTTT,CASSVDGQETGELFF
.,.,TRBV20-1,TRBJ2-7,TGCAGTGCTAGATGGAGCGACGAGCAGTACTTC,CSARWSDEQYF
TRBD2,.,TRBV5-1,TRBJ2-1,TGCGCCAGCAGCTTGACTAGCGGGTCTGCCCATGAGCAGTTCTTC,CASSLTSGSAHEQFF
.,.,TRBV30,TRBJ1-1,TGTGCCTGGAGTGCAGGGCCGGGCTCTGAAGCTTTCTTT,CAWSAGPGSEAFF
.,.,TRBV6-5,TRBJ1-6,TGTGCCAGCAGTTACGGGGCCTCTAATTCACCCCTCCACTTT,CASSYGASNSPLHF
.,.,TRBV11-3,TRBJ2-1,TGTGCCAGCAGCTTAGGTATTCACAATGAGCAGTTCTTC,CASSLGIHNEQFF
.,.,TRBV5-1,TRBJ1-2,TGCGCCAGCAGCTTGGACAGATATGGCTACACCTTC,CASSLDRYGYTF
.,few,TRBV28,TRBJ1-1,TGTGCCAGCAGTTTAGCCACATTGGACACTGAAGCTTTCTTT,CASSLATLDTEAFF
TRBD2,.,TRBV6-4,TRBJ2-1,TGTGCCAGCAGTGCGCGACCGGGACTAGCGGGGGGGTCCTACAATGAGCAGTTCTTC,CASSARPGLAGGSYNEQFF
.,.,TRBV6-5,TRBJ2-1,TGTGCCAGCCGCGAACGGAATGAGCAGTTCTTC,CASRERNEQFF
TRBD1,.,TRBV7-2,TRBJ1-6,TGTGCCAGCAGCTTAGCGAACAGGGGACGGGATTCACCCCTCCACTTT,CASSLANRGRDSPLHF
TRBD1,.,TRBV7-9,TRBJ1-1,TGTGCCAGCAGCCTCAACTCAGGGGGCTATAGTTACACTGAAGCTTTCTTT,CASSLNSGGYSYTEAFF
.,.,TRBV5-1,TRBJ2-5,TGCGCCAGCAGCTTACAAATGATCCAAGAGACCCAGTACTTC,CASSLQMIQETQYF
.,.,TRBV14,TRBJ1-2,TGTGCCAGCAGCCTCACCCTAGAGAGTGGCTACACCTTC,CASSLTLESGYTF
.,.,TRBV24-1,TRBJ2-6,TGTGCCACCAGTGACCCTCGGGACATGGAAGCCGGGGCCAACGTCCTGACTTTC,CATSDPRDMEAGANVLTF
.,.,TRBV19,TRBJ2-5,TGTGCCAGTAGTATAGGTGCCAGACAAGAGACCCAGTACTTC,CASSIGARQETQYF
.,.,TRBV30,TRBJ1-5,TGTGCCGGGGGGGTCGGTGTCAAAGCTAGCAATCAGCCCCAGCATTTT,CAGGVGVKASNQPQHF
.,.,TRBV9,TRBJ2-6,TGTGCCAGCAGCGTAGATGAGTGGGACACAACCAACGTCCTGACTTTC,CASSVDEWDTTNVLTF
.,.,TRBV7-2,TRBJ1-1,TGTGCCAGCAGCTTAGTTGGGGTCCGGGGTATGAACACTGAAGCTTTCTTT,CASSLVGVRGMNTEAFF
TRBD2,.,TRBV2,TRBJ2-3,TGTGCCAGCAGGCCGGGACTAGCGGGACTCTCAGATACGCAGTATTTT,CASRPGLAGLSDTQYF
TRBD1,.,TRBV7-2,TRBJ1-1,TGTGCCAGCAGCTTAAAAGGGACAGCGAACACTGAAGCTTTCTTT,CASSLKGTANTEAFF
TRBD2,once,TRBV6-5,TRBJ2-1,TGTGCCAGCACGGCTAGCGGGAGGGCGTCCAATGAGCAGTTCTTC,CASTASGRASNEQFF
.,.,TRBV19,TRBJ2-1,TGTGCCAGTATGAGTGAGCAGTTCTTC,CASMSEQFF
TRBD2,.,TRBV19,TRBJ2-3,TGTGCCAGTAGTATAGATGTAGCGGGAGCCCCAGATACGCAGTATTTT,CASSIDVAGAPDTQYF
TRBD1,.,TRBV18,TRBJ1-1,TGTGCCAGCTCACCCCCGACAGGGGAGAACACTGAAGCTTTCTTT,CASSPPTGENTEAFF
TRBD1,.,TRBV19,TRBJ1-2,TGTGCCAGTAGTCTACAGGGGGCCGGCTATGGCTACACCTTC,CASSLQGAGYGYTF
TRBD2,.,TRBV29-1,TRBJ2-5,TGCAGCGTTGAAGATTTTACTAGCGGGAGAACGGAGACCCAGTACTTC,CSVEDFTSGRTETQYF
TRBD1,.,TRBV5-1,TRBJ2-2,TGCGCCAGCAGCTTGAGGTTTGGGACAGAGGGCACCGGGGAGCTGTTTTTT,CASSLRFGTEGTGELFF
TRBD1,.,TRBV5-5,TRBJ1-2,TGTGCCAGCAGCTTGGCAGGACAGGAGTCTTGGGGCTACACCTTC,CASSLAGQESWGYTF
TRBD2,.,TRBV5-1,TRBJ2-2,TGCGCCAGCAGCTTGGTTAGCGGGAGGGCCGGCGGGGAGCTGTTTTTT,CASSLVSGRAGGELFF
.,.,TRBV6-4,TRBJ2-1,TGTGCCAGCAGTGGCTTAGCAGATCCGTACAATGAGCAGTTCTTC,CASSGLADPYNEQFF
TRBD2,.,TRBV4-1,TRBJ2-7,TGCGCCAGCAGCTCTCGACTAGCGGGACATACCTACGAGCAGTACTTC,CASSSRLAGHTYEQYF
.,.,TRBV7-9,TRBJ2-7,TGTGCCAGCAGCCAGGGCATTAGCCCGGTGGAGCAGTACTTC,CASSQGISPVEQYF
.,.,TRBV18,TRBJ2-7,TGTGCCAGCTCACCAGGAGACAGCTTCTACGAGCAGTACTTC,CASSPGDSFYEQYF
.,.,TRBV9,TRBJ1-3,TGTGCCAGCAGCGTAGCTGCGAGAACTAAATCTGGAAACACCATATATTTT,CASSVAARTKSGNTIYF